This entry lists 15 T cell receptor beta chains sequenced from one sample in a study of response to subunit inactivated influenza vaccine. Using its own MiXCR run on the RT-PCR reads, TCRdb lists one record per CDR3 protein. The sample holds 500,000 to 550,000 distinct CDR3 sequences, roughly 7.9% seen once. Sample: PBMCs from blood, taken less than 30 months after vaccination. The receptors shown here come from a man aged 45-69 years who received an inactivated influenza vaccine.

The chain carries TRBV14 and TRBJ2-1; D gene unclear. Trimming left V 6 bases short and J 10 bases short, with 13 bases between. CDR1 is SGHDN and CDR2 is FVKESK in the germline V gene. The CDR3 covers 12 residues. DNA for the CDR3: TGTGCCAGCAGAGGGTTCGCACCCGAGCAGTTCTTC. Translation: CASRGFAPEQFF.

The rearrangement joins TRBV10-3 to TRBJ2-1; no clear D. The CDR3 runs to 16 residues. Trimming left V 0 bases short and J 3 bases short, with 12 bases between. In germline, CDR1 is ENHRY, CDR2 SYGVKD. CDR3: CAISESSWKSYNEQFF. The CDR3 DNA is TGTGCCATCAGTGAGTCTAGCTGGAAAAGCTACAATGAGCAGTTCTTC.

CDR3 amino acids: CASSLASGGLAKNIQYF. The DNA for the CDR3 is TGTGCCAGCAGTTTAGCTAGCGGGGGATTAGCCAAAAACATTCAGTACTTC. The genes are TRBV28 and TRBJ2-4, with 10 positions matching TRBD2. In germline, CDR1 is MDHEN, CDR2 SYDVKM. The CDR3 consists of 17 residues. V lost 2 bases, J lost 0 bases, and 4 bases stayed unmatched.

V gene TRBV9 combines with J gene TRBJ2-1; 10 nucleotides match TRBD2. Germline-derived CDR1 and CDR2 are SGDLS and YYNGEE. The CDR3 has 14 amino acids. V lost 2 bases to trimming and J lost 8 bases; unmatched junction nucleotides: 4. The CDR3, as DNA: TGTGCCAGCAGCGTGTCTAGCGGGAGTTATGAGCAGTTCTTC. This codes for CASSVSSGSYEQFF.

This chain links TRBV10-3 with TRBJ2-1; TRBD1 is a possible D gene (5 bases). The germline CDR1 and CDR2 sequences are ENHRY and SYGVKD. This CDR3 has 11 amino acids. With 0 bases removed from V and 11 bases from J, the gap between germline ends came to 5 bases. CDR3 sequence reads: CAISESGQQFF. DNA for the CDR3: TGTGCCATCAGTGAGTCGGGGCAGCAGTTCTTC.

This clonotype was seen ten or more times. This rearrangement joins TRBV12-3 or TRBV12-4 to TRBJ2-7, with D unresolved. The CDR3 is 14 residues long. Deletions cut 1 base from V and 6 bases from J, with 13 bases between. The CDR3: CASSLGGLGLEQYF. The CDR3 DNA reads as TGTGCCAGCAGTTTAGGGGGATTGGGCCTCGAGCAGTACTTC.

This clonotype appeared many times. The genes are TRBV10-3 and TRBJ2-1; 8 bases are shared with TRBD1. V dropped 1 base and J dropped 5; count of bases not matched to a gene: 4. CDR1 is ENHRY and CDR2 is SYGVKD in the germline V gene. This CDR3 region has 15 residues. The CDR3 sequence is CAISEWQGADNEQFF. CDR3 sequence (DNA): TGTGCCATCAGTGAGTGGCAGGGGGCGGACAATGAGCAGTTCTTC.

A few counts support this clonotype. The rearrangement uses TRBV12-3 or TRBV12-4 and TRBJ1-4, with unresolved D. Between the trimmed V and J ends, which lost 7 bases and 9 bases, there was a span of 24 bases. The CDR3 spans 16 residues. This chain's CDR3 is CASTLESRLPLQKLFF. The CDR3, as DNA: TGTGCCAGCACCCTGGAGTCGCGGCTCCCGCTTCAAAAACTGTTTTTT.

This clonotype was seen a handful of times. J is TRBJ2-5 and V is TRBV28; D remains unclear. Germline CDR1 and CDR2: MDHEN and SYDVKM. Trimming took off 5 bases at V and 2 bases at J, with 15 bases between the two ends. This CDR3 is built from 15 residues. CDR3 nucleotides: TGTGCCAGCAGTGGCGTTATAGTACAGCAAGAGACCCAGTACTTC. Translated, it gives CASSGVIVQQETQYF.

This clonotype has ten or more counts. The chain combines TRBV5-1 with TRBJ2-2, with no clear D. V lost 4 bases and J lost 6, with 7 bases in between. Germline V gives CDR1 SGHRS, CDR2 YFSETQ. There are 12 residues in the CDR3. This CDR3 reads CASSQVPGELFF. The CDR3 region has the DNA TGCGCCAGCAGCCAGGTGCCCGGGGAGCTGTTTTTT.

The rearrangement links TRBV7-2 to TRBJ1-4; D not certain. The CDR3 has 15 residues. V was clipped by 5 bases and J by 8 bases, with 18 bases between them. CDR1 is SGHTA and CDR2 is FQGNSA in the germline V gene. The CDR3 coding sequence is TGTGCCAGCAGCGAAGATACAAGCAGGTCGGAAAAACTGTTTTTT. Its protein product is CASSEDTSRSEKLFF.

This rearrangement joins TRBV14 to TRBJ1-5; the D is unclear. Germline loops: CDR1 SGHDN, CDR2 FVKESK. Trimming removed 3 bases from V and 3 bases from J, with 3 bases in between. CDR3 length: 12 residues. In nucleotides, the CDR3 is TGTGCCAGCAGCCACAACAATCAGCCCCAGCATTTT. Translated, it gives CASSHNNQPQHF.

This clonotype was seen repeatedly, ten times or more. The gene calls are TRBV12-3 or TRBV12-4 and TRBJ2-7; D may be TRBD2 (6 bases). Trimming cost V 6 bases and J 2 bases, with 11 bases left between them. CDR3 size: 13 residues. DNA of the CDR3: TGTGCCAGCAGCGGGGGAAGTGCCTACGAGCAGTACTTC. It yields the protein CASSGGSAYEQYF.

This clonotype occurred a few times. The CDR3 reads CASRPTPNTGELFF. Here the CDR3 DNA reads TGTGCCAGCAGGCCGACTCCGAACACCGGGGAGCTGTTTTTT. This chain links TRBV7-2 with TRBJ2-2; D not resolved. CDR1 SGHTA and CDR2 FQGNSA come from the germline V gene. The CDR3 contains 14 residues. V shed 6 bases and J shed 0 bases, with 8 bases lying between them.

This clonotype has ten or more counts. The chain uses TRBV20-1 and TRBJ1-4; D is possibly TRBD1 (6 bases). Germline V CDR1 and CDR2: DFQATT, SNEGSKA (reference sequence). Trimming removed 2 bases at V and 3 bases at J, with 19 bases between. The CDR3 runs 17 residues. Here the CDR3 reads CSARKLKRTASNEKLFF. Here the CDR3 DNA reads TGCAGTGCTAGAAAGCTCAAAAGGACAGCTTCTAATGAAAAACTGTTTTTT.